One sample yielded the 14 T cell receptor beta chains listed below, sequenced in a study of blood T cell repertoires in COVID-19. Clones were sequenced by immunoSEQ multiplex PCR, and TCRdb holds only the in-frame ones, with some missing. Among some 270,000 clones listed, roughly 89% were seen once. The sequenced sample consisted of PBMCs or T cells enriched from blood (not recorded which). The receptors were gathered from a woman aged 40 to 50 who had recovered from COVID-19.

The rearrangement uses TRBV5-4 and TRBJ1-2; weak D call: TRBD1 (5 bases). V lost 0 bases and J 7 bases, leaving 13 bases between the germline ends. The V gene's germline CDR1 is SGHNT and CDR2 YYREEE (reference sequence). The CDR3 is made up of 14 amino acids. The CDR3 spells CASSLGSQGGGYTF. The CDR3, as DNA: TGTGCCAGCAGCTTGGGGTCCCAGGGAGGTGGCTACACCTTC.

J is TRBJ2-7 and V is TRBV3-1 (or the pseudogene TRBV3-2); 8 nucleotides match TRBD2. CDR1 is LGHDT and CDR2 is YNNKEL in the germline V gene (reference sequence). V dropped 0 bases and J dropped 0; count of bases not matched to a gene: 10. The CDR3 length is 18 residues. In DNA form, the CDR3 reads TGTGCCAGCAGCCAAGAGGGCACTAGCGGATACAGCTCCTACGAGCAGTACTTC. Translated: CASSQEGTSGYSSYEQYF.

This chain uses TRBV29-1 with TRBJ2-1, with 8 bases fitting TRBD2. There are 14 residues in the CDR3. J lost 5 bases, V lost 4 bases, and 7 bases had no gene match. CDR1 is SQVTM and CDR2 is ANQGSEA in the germline V gene. Written as DNA, the CDR3 is TGCAGCGTTGGTTTGGTACTAGCGGACAATGAGCAGTTCTTC. It codes for CSVGLVLADNEQFF.

This chain joins TRBV2 and TRBJ2-5, with D maybe TRBD2 (7 bases). Per germline, CDR1 SNHLY and CDR2 FYNNEI. Trimming pared 1 base from V and 4 bases from J, leaving 10 bases between. This CDR3 has 14 residues. The DNA for the CDR3 is TGTGCCAGCAGTGAAGGCGGGGGCCGAGAGACCCAGTACTTC. It encodes CASSEGGGRETQYF. Filled out from reference TRBV2 and TRBJ2-5, the complete variable domain reads EPEVTQTPSHQVTQMGQEVILRCVPISNHLYFYWYRQILGQKVEFLVSFYNNEISEKSEIFDDQFSVERPDGSNFTLKIRSTKLEDSAMYFCASSEGGGRETQYFGPGTRLLVL.

The CDR3 DNA follows: TGTGCCTGGAGCCCGACAGGGCATAGCACAGATACGCAGTATTTT. Its protein is CAWSPTGHSTDTQYF. J is TRBJ2-3 and V is TRBV30; 7 positions agree with TRBD1. The CDR3 contains 15 residues. Germline V gives CDR1 GTSNPN, CDR2 SVGIG (reference sequence). V lost 3 bases, J lost 0 bases, and 6 bases stayed unmatched.

This clone has a handful of counts. The chain carries TRBV5-4 and TRBJ1-1; 8 nucleotides align to TRBD1. Germline V gives CDR1 SGHNT, CDR2 YYREEE (reference sequence). V shed 3 bases and J 4 bases; nucleotides not matched to a gene: 5. This CDR3 region has 14 residues. CDR3 bases: TGTGCCAGCAGCTCGGACAGGGTGGGCACTGAAGCTTTCTTT. Residues: CASSSDRVGTEAFF.

The chain is built from TRBV14 and TRBJ1-4; D ambiguous. CDR3 length: 14 amino acids. Deletions cut 4 bases from V and 4 bases from J, with 10 bases between. Germline V lookup: CDR1 SGHDN, CDR2 FVKESK. The CDR3 DNA reads TGTGCCAGCAGCCCCAGGTTGTATAATGAAAAACTGTTTTTT. Translation: CASSPRLYNEKLFF.

The table lists this clone with a count of one. V gene TRBV20-1 combines with J gene TRBJ2-7; 12 positions match TRBD2. The ends lost 3 bases at V and 1 base at J; junction bases unmatched: 10. The length of the CDR3 is 17 residues. Germline CDR1 reads DFQATT; CDR2 reads SNEGSKA (reference sequence). The CDR3 reads CSASLIGTSGSSYEQYF. The CDR3, as DNA: TGCAGTGCTAGTTTAATCGGGACTAGCGGGTCTTCCTACGAGCAGTACTTC.

This clone occurred a few times. This chain joins TRBV7-9 and TRBJ2-1; no reliable D call. This CDR3 has 15 residues. Deletions cut 4 bases from V and 3 bases from J, with 13 bases between. The germline V gene has CDR1 SEHNR and CDR2 FQNEAQ (reference sequence). Written as DNA, the CDR3 is TGTGCCAGCAGCTCCCGCTCCCTGAGCTACAATGAGCAGTTCTTC. It yields the protein CASSSRSLSYNEQFF. The full variable domain, with the rest looked up from reference TRBV7-9 and TRBJ2-1, is DTGVSQNPRHKITKRGQNVTFRCDPISEHNRLYWYRQTLGQGPEFLTYFQNEAQLEKSRLLSDRFSAERPKGSFSTLEIQRTEQGDSAMYLCASSSRSLSYNEQFFGPGTRLTVL.

This clone was seen a handful of times. This rearrangement joins TRBV21-1 to TRBJ1-1; whether TRBD1, the table's D call, matches the DNA was not checked. TRBV21-1 is a recognized pseudogene. CDR3 length: 16 residues. In nucleotides, the CDR3 is TGTGCCAGCAGCAAAGAGGTAAGGGGAAGGGGCACTGAAGCTTTCTTT. This codes for CASSKEVRGRGTEAFF.

The chain combines TRBV19 with TRBJ1-2; 10 positions match TRBD1. The germline V gene encodes CDR1 LNHDA and CDR2 SQIVND (reference sequence). The CDR3 length is 15 residues. V trimming: 5 bases; J trimming: 2 bases; junction bases outside the gene matches: 5. CDR3 in amino acids: CASSPTGQGNYGYTF. The CDR3 nucleotides are TGTGCCAGTAGTCCCACGGGACAGGGGAACTATGGCTACACCTTC.

V is TRBV4-2 and J is TRBJ2-3; D call uncertain. This CDR3 has 13 amino acids. Germline CDR1 LGHNA, CDR2 YNFKEQ. V lost 4 bases to trimming and J lost 0 bases, with 5 bases between them. The CDR3 is CASSLTSTDTQYF. CDR3 coding DNA: TGTGCCAGCAGCCTTACTAGCACAGATACGCAGTATTTT.

The chain is built from TRBV5-8 and TRBJ1-2; the match to TRBD1 covers 8 bases. The CDR3 loop spans 14 amino acids. CDR1 is SGHTS and CDR2 is YDEGEE in the germline V gene. Germline trimming cut 1 base from V and 8 bases from J; bases unmatched to any gene: 7. The CDR3 loop reads CASSLTGGSVGYTF. In nucleotides, the CDR3 is TGTGCCAGCAGCTTGACAGGGGGTTCCGTAGGCTACACCTTC.

The genes are TRBV9 and TRBJ1-1; D is possibly TRBD1 (6 bases). The germline CDR1 and CDR2 sequences are SGDLS and YYNGEE. The CDR3 has 15 residues. Trimming took off 6 bases at V and 5 bases at J, with 20 bases between the two ends. CDR3 in amino acids: CASTPAGGLGTEAFF. The CDR3 nucleotides are TGTGCCAGCACCCCCGCCGGGGGGCTCGGAACTGAAGCTTTCTTT.